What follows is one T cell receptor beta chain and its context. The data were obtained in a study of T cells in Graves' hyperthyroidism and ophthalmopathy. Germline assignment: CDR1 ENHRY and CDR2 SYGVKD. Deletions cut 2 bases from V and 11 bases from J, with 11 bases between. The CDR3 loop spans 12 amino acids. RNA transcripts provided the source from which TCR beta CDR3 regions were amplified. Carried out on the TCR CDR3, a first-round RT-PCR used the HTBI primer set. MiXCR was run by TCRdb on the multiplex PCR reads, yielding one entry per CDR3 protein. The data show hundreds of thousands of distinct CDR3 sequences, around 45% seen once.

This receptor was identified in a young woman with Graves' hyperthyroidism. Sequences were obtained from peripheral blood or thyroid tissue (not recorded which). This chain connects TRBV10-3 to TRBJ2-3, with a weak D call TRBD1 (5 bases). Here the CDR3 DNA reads TGTGCCATCAGTGAGCGGCCTCAGGGGCAGTATTTT. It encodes CAISERPQGQYF.